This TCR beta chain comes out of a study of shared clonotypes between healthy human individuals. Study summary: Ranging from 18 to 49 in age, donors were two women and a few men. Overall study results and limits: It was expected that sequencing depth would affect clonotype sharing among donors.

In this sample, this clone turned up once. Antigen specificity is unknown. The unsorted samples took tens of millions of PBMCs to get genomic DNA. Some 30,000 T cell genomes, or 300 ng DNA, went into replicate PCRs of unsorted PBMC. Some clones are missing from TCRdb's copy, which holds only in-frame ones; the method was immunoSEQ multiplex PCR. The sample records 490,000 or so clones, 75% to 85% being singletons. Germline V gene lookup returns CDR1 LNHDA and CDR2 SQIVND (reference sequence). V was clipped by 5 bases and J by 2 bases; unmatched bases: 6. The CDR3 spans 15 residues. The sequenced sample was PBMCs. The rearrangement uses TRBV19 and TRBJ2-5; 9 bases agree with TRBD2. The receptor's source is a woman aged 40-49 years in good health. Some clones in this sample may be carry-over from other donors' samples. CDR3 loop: CASSVGTSRQETQYF. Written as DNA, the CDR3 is TGTGCCAGTAGTGTCGGGACTAGCAGACAAGAGACCCAGTACTTC.